The 18 T cell receptor beta chains given below trace back to one sample, sequenced in a study of PD-1 blockade in classical Hodgkin lymphoma. Time point denoted: newly diagnosed, previously untreated cHL patient sample. The data were produced by immunoSEQ multiplex PCR, yet TCRdb's version contains in-frame clones alone and is incomplete. The data contain about 7,100 clones, around 76% of them singletons. The sequenced sample consisted of peripheral blood mononuclear cells (PBMCs). The receptor set was obtained from a human donor with classical Hodgkin lymphoma.

This clone occurred a few times. The V and J genes are TRBV6-6 and TRBJ1-4; no clear D. CDR1 MNHNY and CDR2 SVGAGI come from the germline V gene (reference sequence). Trimming removed 3 bases from V and 0 bases from J, with 5 bases in between. The CDR3 covers 14 residues. CDR3 nucleotide sequence: TGTGCCAGCAGTTATCAGACAACTAATGAAAAACTGTTTTTT. Translation gives CASSYQTTNEKLFF.

This clone was observed a single time. CDR3 amino acids: CASSLAGSSTDTQYF. The CDR3 coding sequence is TGCGCCAGTTCCTTAGCGGGGTCTAGCACAGATACGCAGTATTTT. The gene calls are TRBV5-1 and TRBJ2-3; 8 nucleotides agree with TRBD2. V dropped 8 bases and J dropped 0; count of bases not matched to a gene: 8. The CDR3 covers 15 residues. Germline V gene lookup returns CDR1 SGHRS and CDR2 YFSETQ.

The CDR3 DNA reads TGTGCCAGCAGAGGCACAGGGGGATTAGCTTTCTTT. This gives the protein CASRGTGGLAFF. This sequence joins TRBV6-1 and TRBJ1-1, with TRBD1 identical over 8 bases. The J segment lost 10 bases and the V segment lost 6 bases, leaving 7 bases of the junction unmatched. Germline lookup yields CDR1 MNHNS and CDR2 SASEGT. The CDR3 is 12 amino acids.

This clone was seen a few times. The chain uses TRBV2 and TRBJ2-7, with TRBD1 identical over 8 bases. The V segment lost 5 bases and the J segment 4 bases; nucleotides outside the gene matches: 7. Germline values: CDR1 SNHLY, CDR2 FYNNEI. This CDR3 region has 14 residues. DNA for the CDR3: TGTGCCAGCAGTACGGACAGGGAATTATACGAGCAGTACTTC. Its translation is CASSTDRELYEQYF.

V usage is TRBV2 and J usage is TRBJ2-7, with D hard to call. The germline V gene encodes CDR1 SNHLY and CDR2 FYNNEI. V was cut by 10 bases and J by 8 bases, with 21 bases left in between. The CDR3 is 13 residues long. The CDR3 DNA follows: TGTGCCACCGGAATGGAGAGTGGTGCGAAGCAGTACTTC. As protein: CATGMESGAKQYF. The full variable domain, its missing parts supplied by reference TRBV2 and TRBJ2-7, is EPEVTQTPSHQVTQMGQEVILRCVPISNHLYFYWYRQILGQKVEFLVSFYNNEISEKSEIFDDQFSVERPDGSNFTLKIRSTKLEDSAMYFCATGMESGAKQYFGPGTRLTVT.

This clone was detected only once. CDR3 in amino acids: CASSLDLSIPTEYF. Here the CDR3 DNA reads TGTGCCAGCAGCTTAGATCTATCCATCCCCACTGAGTACTTC. The V and J genes are TRBV11-2 and TRBJ2-7; no firm D call. The V end was cut by 0 bases, the J end by 11 bases, with 17 bases between. From germline, CDR1 is SGHAT and CDR2 FQNNGV. This CDR3 has 14 amino acids.

By share, this clone counts as large. The chain uses TRBV27 and TRBJ1-1; a possible D gene is TRBD1 (5 bases). The CDR3 has 13 residues. CDR1 is MNHEY and CDR2 is SMNVEV in the germline V gene (reference sequence). Trimming shortened V by 7 bases and J by 5 bases, and 14 bases separated the two germline ends. CDR3 residues: CASMGPGRTEAFF. CDR3 DNA sequence: TGTGCCAGCATGGGTCCGGGGCGGACTGAAGCTTTCTTT.

The chain couples TRBV15 to TRBJ1-4; D not certain. Germline lookup yields CDR1 LNHNV and CDR2 YYDKDF (reference sequence). The CDR3 runs 15 residues. V lost 0 bases to trimming and J lost 4 bases, with 9 bases between them. Here the CDR3 DNA reads TGTGCCACCAGCAGAGATAGGGCGGGTAATGAAAAACTGTTTTTT. The encoded protein is CATSRDRAGNEKLFF.

For this clone: This specimen includes other DNA sequences encoding the same CDR3. The chain joins TRBV2 to TRBJ2-3; the match to TRBD1 covers 7 bases. V lost 1 base and J lost 3; bases outside the gene matches: 1. Germline CDR1 and CDR2: SNHLY and FYNNEI. The CDR3 contains 14 residues. The CDR3 is CASSEVRGTDTQYF. Written as DNA, the CDR3 is TGTGCCAGCAGTGAAGTCAGGGGGACAGATACGCAGTATTTT.

The chain is built from TRBV2 and TRBJ2-3; 12 positions agree with TRBD2. Germline V gives CDR1 SNHLY, CDR2 FYNNEI. The junction had 11 bases not matched to a gene; V was cut back by 5 bases and J by 2 bases. The length of the CDR3 is 18 residues. CDR3 coding DNA: TGTGCCAGCAGTCTCCATCCGGGACTAGCGGGTCCCACAGATACGCAGTATTTT. This sequence encodes CASSLHPGLAGPTDTQYF.

This chain connects TRBV7-9 to TRBJ2-5; 11 bases match TRBD2. The germline CDR1 and CDR2 sequences are SEHNR and FQNEAQ (reference sequence). V lost 5 bases and J lost 0; bases outside the gene matches: 8. The CDR3 is 17 amino acids. CDR3 in amino acids: CASSLTSGGFYQETQYF. DNA for the CDR3: TGTGCCAGCAGCCTAACTAGCGGGGGCTTTTACCAAGAGACCCAGTACTTC.

This clone was picked up a small number of times. V and J are TRBV7-2 and TRBJ1-1; perhaps TRBD1 as D (5 bases). The CDR3 covers 13 residues. Germline CDR1 SGHTA, CDR2 FQGNSA. V gave up 5 bases and J gave up 0 bases, with 7 bases separating them. The CDR3 bases are TGTGCCAGCAGCCAGACAGTGAACACTGAAGCTTTCTTT. It encodes CASSQTVNTEAFF.

This clone was seen a handful of times. The J gene is TRBJ2-2, the V gene TRBV6-4, with a tentative D call TRBD2 (6 bases). The CDR3 runs to 13 residues. The ends were cut back, 8 bases at V and 5 bases at J, with 12 bases in the middle. The V gene's germline CDR1 is MRHNA and CDR2 SNTAGT. The CDR3 here is CASQGGNTGELFF. DNA for the CDR3: TGTGCCAGCCAGGGAGGTAATACCGGGGAGCTGTTTTTT.

This chain connects TRBV5-5 to TRBJ1-4; 9 bases are a match to TRBD1. J was trimmed by 5 bases and V by 4 bases; bases with no gene match: 6. Germline V gene sequence: CDR1 SGHKS, CDR2 YYEKEE (reference sequence). The CDR3 has 15 amino acids. CDR3 in amino acids: CASSDEGTGNEKLFF. The CDR3 DNA follows: TGTGCCAGCAGCGATGAGGGGACAGGGAATGAAAAACTGTTTTTT.

The table lists this clone with a count of one. The chain employs TRBV2 and TRBJ2-1; possible D gene TRBD2, 5 bases. Per the germline V gene, CDR1 is SNHLY and CDR2 is FYNNEI. The V end lost 3 bases, the J end lost 6 bases, and 9 bases lay between the germline ends. This CDR3 comprises 13 residues. The CDR3 reads CASSDGMGNEQFF. The CDR3 bases are TGTGCCAGCAGTGACGGGATGGGCAATGAGCAGTTCTTC. Drawing the rest from reference TRBV2 and TRBJ2-1, the complete variable domain is EPEVTQTPSHQVTQMGQEVILRCVPISNHLYFYWYRQILGQKVEFLVSFYNNEISEKSEIFDDQFSVERPDGSNFTLKIRSTKLEDSAMYFCASSDGMGNEQFFGPGTRLTVL.

The chain joins TRBV19 to TRBJ2-2; 7 bases fit TRBD2. Per germline, CDR1 LNHDA and CDR2 SQIVND (reference sequence). V lost 7 bases and J lost 5; bases outside the gene matches: 10. This CDR3 is built from 15 residues. The CDR3: CASTQLALSTGELFF. In DNA, the CDR3 is TGTGCCAGTACCCAACTAGCGTTGTCGACCGGGGAGCTGTTTTTT.

V and J are TRBV14 and TRBJ2-3, with D perhaps being TRBD1 or TRBD2 (5 bases each). The germline gives CDR1 SGHDN, CDR2 FVKESK. The CDR3 has 13 residues. Trimming stripped 6 bases from V and 4 bases from J, with 11 bases between. The CDR3 DNA follows: TGTGCCAGCAGGAGGGGAGTAGCAGATACGCAGTATTTT. This gives the protein CASRRGVADTQYF.

The gene calls are TRBV19 and TRBJ2-7; 8 nucleotides align to TRBD2. CDR1 and CDR2 (germline): LNHDA, SQIVND (reference sequence). With 5 bases clipped from V and 0 bases from J, the junction kept 9 bases outside the gene matches. CDR3 length: 16 residues. The CDR3 here is CASSRSGGFSSYEQYF. As DNA, the CDR3 is TGTGCCAGTAGTCGGAGCGGGGGATTTAGCTCCTACGAGCAGTACTTC.